What follows are 27 T cell receptor beta chains derived from one specimen sequenced in a study of shared clonotypes between healthy human individuals. Only in-frame clones appear in the TCRdb table, and some are missing; sequencing was by immunoSEQ multiplex PCR. The repertoire consists of roughly 2,500,000 clones, with 80% to 95% occurring once and the leading ten covering 0.36%. Material: naive CD4+ T cells from PBMCs. Subset noted: CD45RA+ positively selected. Receptors originate from a man aged 18 to 35 in good health. Some clones in this sample may be carry-over from other donors' samples.

The chain joins TRBV10-3 to TRBJ2-5; no definite D call. Per the germline V gene, CDR1 is ENHRY and CDR2 is SYGVKD. Between the trimmed V and J ends, which lost 2 bases and 3 bases, there was a span of 7 bases. The CDR3 runs 13 residues. The CDR3 here is CAISERHKETQYF. The DNA of the CDR3 is TGTGCCATCAGTGAGAGGCACAAAGAGACCCAGTACTTC.

The CDR3 DNA reads as TGTGCCAGCAGCTTCGGACAGGTATACACAGATACGCAGTATTTT. Protein sequence: CASSFGQVYTDTQYF. This chain connects TRBV11-2 to TRBJ2-3, with 7 bases aligning to TRBD1. CDR1 and CDR2 (germline): SGHAT, FQNNGV. The CDR3 has 15 amino acids. V lost 3 bases, J lost 2 bases, and 5 bases stayed unmatched.

CDR3 protein: CSVCWGADTEAFF. The DNA for the CDR3 is TGCAGCGTTTGTTGGGGCGCCGACACTGAAGCTTTCTTT. This chain links TRBV29-1 with TRBJ1-1; D perhaps matches TRBD1 (5 bases). The V end lost 5 bases, the J end lost 3 bases, and 13 bases lay between the germline ends. Germline CDR1 is SQVTM and CDR2 is ANQGSEA. There are 13 residues in the CDR3.

This chain joins TRBV6-1 and TRBJ2-3; 7 bases are shared with TRBD1. The CDR3 runs 14 residues. V lost 11 bases and J lost 0; bases outside the gene matches: 8. Germline V lookup: CDR1 MNHNS, CDR2 SASEGT. This chain's CDR3 is CAGSTGQSTDTQYF. The CDR3 DNA sequence: TGTGCCGGGTCGACAGGGCAGAGCACAGATACGCAGTATTTT.

The chain carries TRBV9 and TRBJ2-1, with 13 bases that match TRBD2. V dropped 3 bases and J dropped 0; count of bases not matched to a gene: 0. Germline CDR1 reads SGDLS; CDR2 reads YYNGEE. The CDR3 spans 16 residues. CDR3 protein: CASSGTSGSSYNEQFF. In DNA form, the CDR3 reads TGTGCCAGCAGCGGGACTAGCGGGAGCTCCTACAATGAGCAGTTCTTC.

The V gene is TRBV28, the J gene TRBJ2-7; tentative D call: TRBD1 (5 bases). This CDR3 contains 13 residues. The V and J ends lost 8 bases and 3 bases respectively, with 14 bases between them. Germline V lookup: CDR1 MDHEN, CDR2 SYDVKM. The CDR3 DNA sequence: TGTGCCAGCGGCCGGGCAGGGCTCTACGAGCAGTACTTC. This gives the protein CASGRAGLYEQYF.

The V gene is TRBV28, the J gene TRBJ2-1; TRBD1 might be the D (5 bases). Germline lookup yields CDR1 MDHEN and CDR2 SYDVKM. V was trimmed by 2 bases and J by 7 bases, leaving 12 bases between them. The CDR3 is 14 amino acids. CDR3 coding DNA: TGTGCCAGCAGTTTACTTTCTAAGGGGAATGAGCAGTTCTTC. Its translation: CASSLLSKGNEQFF.

This clone was seen once. V gene TRBV11-2 combines with J gene TRBJ1-2, with TRBD1 as a possible D gene (6 bases). The CDR3 consists of 16 residues. From germline, CDR1 is SGHAT and CDR2 FQNNGV. V was pared by 5 bases and J by 4 bases, with 20 bases between. CDR3 loop: CASSHYLTGGAYGYTF. In DNA, the CDR3 is TGTGCCAGCAGCCACTACCTAACCGGGGGCGCCTATGGCTACACCTTC. Using reference TRBV11-2 and TRBJ1-2 for the parts outside the CDR3, the full variable domain is EAGVAQSPRYKIIEKRQSVAFWCNPISGHATLYWYQQILGQGPKLLIQFQNNGVVDDSQLPKDRFSAERLKGVDSTLKIQPAKLEDSAVYLCASSHYLTGGAYGYTFGSGTRLTVV.

In this sample, this clone turned up once. The rearrangement uses TRBV19 and TRBJ1-2, with D perhaps matching TRBD1 (5 bases). The CDR3 has 15 amino acids. Germline CDR1 and CDR2: LNHDA and SQIVND (reference sequence). The ends were cut back, 7 bases at V and 5 bases at J, with 20 bases in the middle. CDR3 sequence reads: CASTFSTGTTYGYTF. For the CDR3, the DNA is TGTGCCAGTACATTCTCCACCGGGACCACATATGGCTACACCTTC.

The chain employs TRBV30 and TRBJ1-5, with 9 bases that match TRBD1. This CDR3 is built from 13 residues. Germline V gives CDR1 GTSNPN, CDR2 SVGIG (reference sequence). V shed 4 bases and J 7 bases; nucleotides not matched to a gene: 5. The CDR3 reads CAWTLGQGQPQHF. In nucleotides, the CDR3 is TGTGCCTGGACCCTAGGACAGGGGCAGCCCCAGCATTTT.

This clone appeared once. V usage is TRBV6-6 and J usage is TRBJ2-7; D gene ambiguous. Trimming removed 5 bases at V and 5 bases at J, with 19 bases between. In germline, CDR1 is MNHNY, CDR2 SVGAGI (reference sequence). CDR3 length: 15 amino acids. CDR3 nucleotides: TGTGCCAGCAGTAGATCCTCAGCTACGTCCCACGAGCAGTACTTC. Translation gives CASSRSSATSHEQYF.

As regards this clone: The sample contains more than one DNA sequence encoding this CDR3. The gene calls are TRBV28 and TRBJ1-1, with D unresolved. In germline, CDR1 is MDHEN, CDR2 SYDVKM. The CDR3 is 11 amino acids. Trimming cost V 8 bases and J 2 bases, with 6 bases left between them. The DNA for the CDR3 is TGTGCCAGCTGGGGTAACACTGAAGCTTTCTTT. It specifies CASWGNTEAFF.

V usage is TRBV29-1 and J usage is TRBJ2-3; tentatively, D is TRBD2 (7 bases). Trimming took 6 bases from V and 4 from J, leaving 20 bases between them. Germline CDR1 reads SQVTM; CDR2 reads ANQGSEA. This CDR3 comprises 15 residues. The chain's CDR3 is CSVGGGGRAPDTQYF. CDR3 DNA sequence: TGCAGCGTGGGGGGCGGTGGGAGGGCCCCAGATACGCAGTATTTT.

This clone has a single count. The junction shows a germline mismatch at one end, possibly a read error. The rearrangement uses TRBV5-1 and TRBJ1-1, with D uncertain. The germline V gene encodes CDR1 SGHRS and CDR2 YFSETQ. The CDR3 spans 15 residues. For the CDR3, the DNA is TGTGCCAGCAGCTCAAGACGGACGCTGAACACTGAAGCTTTCTTT. Amino acids: CASSSRRTLNTEAFF.

There are a few counts of this clone. The V gene is TRBV2, the J gene TRBJ2-3; D is unresolved. Trimming left V 2 bases short and J 8 bases short, with 14 bases between. Germline CDR1 SNHLY, CDR2 FYNNEI. The CDR3 consists of 14 residues. The CDR3 sequence: CASSEWDAQSTQYF. The CDR3 coding sequence is TGTGCCAGCAGTGAATGGGATGCACAATCTACGCAGTATTTT.

The chain joins TRBV19 to TRBJ2-2; a weak D match, TRBD2 (5 bases). V was cut by 3 bases and J by 7 bases, with 15 bases left in between. Germline V gives CDR1 LNHDA, CDR2 SQIVND (reference sequence). The CDR3 totals 15 residues. In DNA, the CDR3 is TGTGCCAGTAGTATCGTGGCTAGCAGAGGCGGGGAGCTGTTTTTT. As protein: CASSIVASRGGELFF. The variable domain in full, with the rest retrieved from reference TRBV19 and TRBJ2-2, is DGGITQSPKYLFRKEGQNVTLSCEQNLNHDAMYWYRQDPGQGLRLIYYSQIVNDFQKGDIAEGYSVSREKKESFPLTVTSAQKNPTAFYLCASSIVASRGGELFFGEGSRLTVL.

This chain joins TRBV28 and TRBJ1-1; D is uncertain. From germline, CDR1 is MDHEN and CDR2 SYDVKM. This CDR3 is 17 amino acids long. V was pared by 3 bases and J by 0 bases, with 17 bases between. The CDR3 protein is CASSFRFTDEMNTEAFF. The CDR3 nucleotides read TGTGCCAGCAGTTTTCGTTTTACCGATGAAATGAACACTGAAGCTTTCTTT.

The sample holds one count of this clone. This rearrangement joins TRBV6-5 to TRBJ1-5; the D gene is possibly TRBD1 (5 bases). Germline V gives CDR1 MNHEY, CDR2 SVGAGI. V gave up 9 bases and J gave up 0 bases, with 15 bases separating them. This CDR3 is built from 15 residues. CDR3 bases: TGTGCCAGTAGGCAGGGAAGGGTTAGCAATCAGCCCCAGCATTTT. Its protein product is CASRQGRVSNQPQHF.

V gene TRBV28 combines with J gene TRBJ2-5; 9 bases map to TRBD2. This CDR3 comprises 15 residues. From germline, CDR1 is MDHEN and CDR2 SYDVKM. Losses at the gene ends were 3 bases for V and 3 bases for J; bases not matched to a gene: 5. CDR3 amino acids: CASSFSGRKKETQYF. The CDR3 DNA is TGTGCCAGCAGTTTTAGCGGGAGAAAGAAAGAGACCCAGTACTTC.

V gene TRBV5-1 combines with J gene TRBJ2-7; 9 bases are a match to TRBD2. The CDR3 runs 14 residues. Germline loops: CDR1 SGHRS, CDR2 YFSETQ. After removal of 3 bases from V and 3 bases from J, the junction contained 4 bases not matched to a gene. The CDR3 DNA is TGCGCCAGCAGCTGGACTAGCGTCTACTACGAGCAGTACTTC. It codes for CASSWTSVYYEQYF.

This clone was seen just once. The J gene is TRBJ2-5, the V gene TRBV6-5; perhaps TRBD2 as D (5 bases). The J call is doubtful: the DNA matches TRBJ2-7 better. The CDR3 sequence is 14 residues long. Germline loops: CDR1 MNHEY, CDR2 SVGAGI. The CDR3 reads CASSPGIANYEQYF. CDR3 in DNA: TGTGCCAGCAGCCCCGGGATCGCGAACTACGAGCAGTACTTC.

About this clone: Other nucleotide sequences from this sample produce the same CDR3. The V gene is TRBV5-6, the J gene TRBJ2-5; 16 nucleotides match TRBD2. Trimming removed 4 bases from V and 5 bases from J; junction bases left unmatched: 2. This CDR3 has 15 amino acids. Germline V gives CDR1 SGHDT, CDR2 YYEEEE. As DNA, the CDR3 is TGTGCCAGCAGCCTGGGACTAGCGGGAGGGGAGACCCAGTACTTC. This codes for CASSLGLAGGETQYF. The full variable domain, completed using reference TRBV5-6 and TRBJ2-5, is DAGVTQSPTHLIKTRGQQVTLRCSPKSGHDTVSWYQQALGQGPQFIFQYYEEEERQRGNFPDRFSGHQFPNYSSELNVNALLLGDSALYLCASSLGLAGGETQYFGPGTRLLVL.

The genes are TRBV7-2 and TRBJ2-5; D unresolved. Germline V gives CDR1 SGHTA, CDR2 FQGNSA. The V gene lost 2 bases and the J gene lost 5 bases, with 12 bases spanning the gap. This CDR3 is 14 amino acids long. The CDR3: CASSLSFGQETQYF. In nucleotides, the CDR3 is TGTGCCAGCAGCTTATCCTTCGGTCAGGAGACCCAGTACTTC. Full variable domain (remainder filled in from reference TRBV7-2 and TRBJ2-5): GAGVSQSPSNKVTEKGKDVELRCDPISGHTALYWYRQSLGQGLEFLIYFQGNSAPDKSGLPSDRFSAERTGGSVSTLTIQRTQQEDSAVYLCASSLSFGQETQYFGPGTRLLVL.

The chain carries TRBV2 and TRBJ2-5; D possibly corresponds to TRBD1 (5 bases). Trimming pared 6 bases from V and 5 bases from J, leaving 16 bases between. Germline V gives CDR1 SNHLY, CDR2 FYNNEI. CDR3 length equals 14 residues. The CDR3 is CASSKGVERETQYF. For the CDR3, the DNA is TGTGCCAGCAGCAAAGGGGTGGAGAGGGAGACCCAGTACTTC.

Note on this clone: Within the sample, other DNA sequences also encode this same CDR3. The V gene is TRBV28, the J gene TRBJ2-1; D perhaps matches TRBD2 (5 bases). The CDR3 is 16 amino acids. Between the trimmed V and J ends, which lost 3 bases and 0 bases, there was a span of 12 bases. Germline V lookup: CDR1 MDHEN, CDR2 SYDVKM. CDR3 sequence (DNA): TGTGCCAGCAGTTTGGGTGGAACTAGCTCCTACAATGAGCAGTTCTTC. Residues: CASSLGGTSSYNEQFF.

The chain has TRBV9 and TRBJ2-5, with D hard to call. V was cut by 3 bases and J by 3 bases, with 9 bases left in between. Germline assignment: CDR1 SGDLS and CDR2 YYNGEE. The CDR3 runs to 13 residues. The CDR3: CASSAHPEETQYF. CDR3 sequence (DNA): TGTGCCAGCAGCGCCCACCCTGAAGAGACCCAGTACTTC.

V usage is TRBV20-1 and J usage is TRBJ2-2; the D is unclear. V lost 0 bases and J lost 6, with 2 bases in between. CDR3 length: 11 amino acids. Germline CDR1 and CDR2: DFQATT and SNEGSKA (reference sequence). CDR3 in DNA: TGCAGTGCTAGAGATCCCGGGGAGCTGTTTTTT. Its translation is CSARDPGELFF.